These 27 T cell receptor beta chains were all obtained from the same sample, sequenced in a study of CD8+ T cells in alopecia areata. Extracted RNA was reverse transcribed into cDNA, the sequencing template. Some clones are missing from TCRdb's copy, which holds only in-frame ones; the method was immunoSEQ multiplex PCR. The sample lists around 210,000 clones, 64% occurring once. Treatment defined: oral pan-JAK inhibitor, 5-10 mg twice daily. Sequencing used CD4+ T cells sorted from blood, obtained at week 4, from a patient treated with tofacitinib. The receptor source for this set is a human donor with alopecia areata.

The chain combines TRBV29-1 with TRBJ2-7, with TRBD2 matching over 7 bases. V lost 4 bases to trimming and J lost 4 bases; unmatched junction nucleotides: 10. The CDR3 has 14 amino acids. Germline-derived CDR1 and CDR2 are SQVTM and ANQGSEA. This CDR3 is CSVVAGDYRYEQYF. For the CDR3, the DNA is TGCAGCGTTGTCGCGGGAGACTACCGATACGAGCAGTACTTC.

This clone appeared a few times. J is TRBJ1-2 and V is TRBV29-1; tentative D call: TRBD1 (5 bases). Germline V gives CDR1 SQVTM, CDR2 ANQGSEA. The CDR3 contains 12 residues. V was shortened by 3 bases and J by 3 bases, with 8 bases between the two germline ends. CDR3 nucleotides: TGCAGCGTTGACCAGGGTGACTATGGCTACACCTTC. Its protein is CSVDQGDYGYTF.

The chain has TRBV5-1 and TRBJ1-2, with D perhaps matching TRBD1 (5 bases). This CDR3 region has 13 residues. V lost 3 bases and J lost 6, with 12 bases in between. CDR1 is SGHRS and CDR2 is YFSETQ in the germline V gene. The CDR3: CASSWGGVDGYTF. The CDR3 DNA reads TGCGCCAGCAGCTGGGGCGGGGTGGATGGCTACACCTTC.

V gene TRBV9 combines with J gene TRBJ2-1; perhaps TRBD2 as D (6 bases). This CDR3 is built from 13 residues. V was trimmed by 2 bases and J by 8 bases, leaving 11 bases between them. Germline-derived CDR1 and CDR2 are SGDLS and YYNGEE. CDR3 amino acids: CASSVGTGDEQFF. CDR3 nucleotides: TGTGCCAGCAGCGTGGGGACTGGGGATGAGCAGTTCTTC.

The V call is TRBV29-1, the J call TRBJ1-2, with 7 bases identical to TRBD1. The trim removed 5 bases at V and 8 bases at J, leaving 8 bases unmatched. The CDR3 sequence is 12 residues long. CDR1 and CDR2 from the germline V gene are SQVTM and ANQGSEA. The CDR3 DNA is TGCAGCGTTTATGAGGGGGCGAGGGGCTACACCTTC. This codes for CSVYEGARGYTF.

This chain's CDR3 is CASSLKGNSNQPQHF. The CDR3 nucleotides read TGTGCCAGCAGCTTAAAGGGGAATAGCAATCAGCCCCAGCATTTT. The chain uses TRBV7-9 and TRBJ1-5; D is perhaps TRBD1 (5 bases). Germline V gene data show CDR1 as SEHNR and CDR2 as FQNEAQ (reference sequence). The CDR3 extends over 15 amino acids. Trimming removed 2 bases at V and 0 bases at J, with 8 bases between.

This clone appeared a few times. The chain is built from TRBV2 and TRBJ1-5; no reliable D call. With 7 bases removed from V and 0 bases from J, the gap between germline ends came to 13 bases. The CDR3 contains 15 residues. Germline CDR1 SNHLY, CDR2 FYNNEI. The CDR3 is CASKLRDGSNQPQHF. CDR3 bases: TGTGCCAGCAAGCTTCGTGATGGTAGCAATCAGCCCCAGCATTTT.

This chain joins TRBV5-1 and TRBJ2-7; a possible D gene is TRBD1 (6 bases). Germline V CDR1 and CDR2: SGHRS, YFSETQ. CDR3 length equals 15 residues. V was trimmed by 2 bases and J by 0 bases, leaving 12 bases between them. CDR3 in amino acids: CASSFPGASSYEQYF. The CDR3 nucleotides read TGCGCCAGCAGCTTTCCAGGGGCAAGCTCCTACGAGCAGTACTTC.

In its sample, this clone was seen a few times. This sequence joins TRBV27 and TRBJ2-7; 8 bases align to TRBD1. Germline lookup yields CDR1 MNHEY and CDR2 SMNVEV (reference sequence). The CDR3 is 14 residues long. Trimming cost V 6 bases and J 7 bases; bases outside gene matches: 11. The DNA for the CDR3 is TGTGCCAGCAGGAGGACAGGGTTCAGGCGGGAGCAGTACTTC. Translation gives CASRRTGFRREQYF.

The chain joins TRBV5-8 to TRBJ1-5; D not resolved. Germline V gives CDR1 SGHTS, CDR2 YDEGEE. The germline V and J ends were trimmed by 4 bases and 3 bases, with 17 bases remaining between them. The CDR3 totals 16 residues. The CDR3 spells CASSPRADIVNQPQHF. The CDR3 DNA is TGTGCCAGCAGCCCGCGTGCCGACATAGTCAATCAGCCCCAGCATTTT.

By share of the sample, this clone is medium-sized. The chain couples TRBV14 to TRBJ2-4, with D hard to call. V shed 4 bases and J shed 5 bases, with 9 bases lying between them. Germline-derived CDR1 and CDR2 are SGHDN and FVKESK. The CDR3 extends over 13 amino acids. The CDR3 DNA sequence: TGTGCCAGCAGCCTAAGCGTGGAAAACATTCAGTACTTC. Its translation is CASSLSVENIQYF.

The CDR3 loop is CASSGLAGAAYEQYF. CDR3 sequence (DNA): TGTGCCAGCAGTGGACTAGCGGGGGCCGCCTACGAGCAGTACTTC. The rearrangement joins TRBV2 to TRBJ2-5; 12 positions agree with TRBD2. The J call could be wrong; TRBJ2-7 is a better fit for the DNA end. CDR3 length: 15 amino acids. Germline V gene sequence: CDR1 SNHLY, CDR2 FYNNEI.

This clone was observed a handful of times. The gene calls are TRBV30 and TRBJ1-5; D is undetermined. Trimming shortened V by 0 bases and J by 2 bases, and 14 bases separated the two germline ends. The V gene's germline CDR1 is GTSNPN and CDR2 SVGIG (reference sequence). This CDR3 has 16 amino acids. The CDR3 sequence: CAWSVWSQRGNQPQHF. The CDR3 DNA follows: TGTGCCTGGAGTGTTTGGTCCCAACGGGGCAATCAGCCCCAGCATTTT. Using reference TRBV30 and TRBJ1-5 for the parts outside the CDR3, the full variable domain is SQTIHQWPATLVQPVGSPLSLECTVEGTSNPNLYWYRQAAGRGLQLLFYSVGIGQISSEVPQNLSASRPQDRQFILSSKKLLLSDSGFYLCAWSVWSQRGNQPQHFGDGTRLSIL.

The chain is built from TRBV7-8 and TRBJ1-1; D is perhaps TRBD1 (6 bases). The V gene lost 5 bases and the J gene lost 3 bases, with 16 bases spanning the gap. CDR3 size: 15 residues. Germline CDR1 and CDR2: SGHVS and FQNEAQ. CDR3: CASSTHGQSYTEAFF. Written as DNA, the CDR3 is TGTGCCAGCAGCACACATGGACAGAGCTACACTGAAGCTTTCTTT.

The chain joins TRBV4-2 to TRBJ1-4; weak D call: TRBD1 (5 bases). Trimming pared 0 bases from V and 7 bases from J, leaving 12 bases between. CDR1 and CDR2 from the germline V gene are LGHNA and YNFKEQ. This CDR3 spans 15 amino acids. CDR3 residues: CASSQDFQGGEKLFF. CDR3 sequence (DNA): TGTGCCAGCAGCCAAGATTTCCAGGGAGGTGAAAAACTGTTTTTT.

V usage is TRBV9 and J usage is TRBJ2-1, with D unclear. V was shortened by 0 bases and J by 0 bases, with 7 bases between the two germline ends. The germline V gene has CDR1 SGDLS and CDR2 YYNGEE. This CDR3 spans 15 amino acids. CDR3 coding DNA: TGTGCCAGCAGCGTAGGAGAGATCTCCTACAATGAGCAGTTCTTC. This codes for CASSVGEISYNEQFF.

For the CDR3, the DNA is TGTGCCAGCAGCCTCAGGGTTGCCGGCGCAGATACGCAGTATTTT. This gives the protein CASSLRVAGADTQYF. The chain recombines TRBV7-2 with TRBJ2-3; TRBD1 might be the D (5 bases). V shed 5 bases and J shed 4 bases, with 16 bases lying between them. Germline loops: CDR1 SGHTA, CDR2 FQGNSA. The CDR3 is 15 amino acids.

This clone was detected once. The rearrangement links TRBV30 to TRBJ1-1, with TRBD1 as a possible D gene (6 bases). Germline V lookup: CDR1 GTSNPN, CDR2 SVGIG (reference sequence). The CDR3 runs 13 residues. Trimming took off 5 bases at V and 3 bases at J, with 13 bases between the two ends. As DNA, the CDR3 is TGTGCCTGGGGAAGGGGGGCCGACACTGAAGCTTTCTTT. Amino acid sequence: CAWGRGADTEAFF.

This chain links TRBV7-2 with TRBJ1-1; D is possibly TRBD1 (5 bases). CDR3 length: 14 amino acids. Trimming stripped 9 bases from V and 4 bases from J, with 18 bases between. CDR1 and CDR2 from the germline V gene are SGHTA and FQGNSA. CDR3 sequence: CASNLEARATEAFF. The CDR3 DNA reads TGTGCCAGTAATTTGGAGGCCAGGGCCACTGAAGCTTTCTTT.

This chain uses TRBV27 with TRBJ2-3; D is unclear. Germline-derived CDR1 and CDR2 are MNHEY and SMNVEV (reference sequence). The CDR3 sequence is 15 residues long. Trimming removed 6 bases at V and 0 bases at J, with 13 bases between. The CDR3: CASSRSFTSTDTQYF. In nucleotides, the CDR3 is TGTGCCAGCAGCCGATCCTTTACTAGCACAGATACGCAGTATTTT.

J is TRBJ2-1 and V is TRBV4-1; 9 nucleotides match TRBD1. V shed 3 bases and J 2 bases; nucleotides not matched to a gene: 8. Looked up from germline, CDR1 is MGHRA and CDR2 is YSYEKL. The CDR3 is 17 amino acids. The CDR3 protein is CASSQRAGQGTYNEQFF. CDR3 DNA: TGCGCCAGCAGCCAGCGCGCTGGACAGGGGACCTACAATGAGCAGTTCTTC.

This chain uses TRBV5-1 with TRBJ2-5; D may be TRBD1 (6 bases). The ends were cut back, 6 bases at V and 5 bases at J, with 17 bases in the middle. CDR3 length equals 14 residues. The V gene's germline CDR1 is SGHRS and CDR2 YFSETQ. CDR3 loop: CASTNTGTRETQYF. DNA of the CDR3: TGCGCCAGCACCAACACCGGGACAAGGGAGACCCAGTACTTC.

V gene TRBV30 combines with J gene TRBJ1-2; unclear D gene. CDR1 is GTSNPN and CDR2 is SVGIG in the germline V gene (reference sequence). The germline V and J ends were trimmed by 0 bases and 2 bases, with 7 bases remaining between them. The CDR3 contains 13 residues. CDR3 sequence (DNA): TGTGCCTGGAGTGTGCAGAAAAACTATGGCTACACCTTC. Its translation: CAWSVQKNYGYTF.

V gene TRBV6-5 combines with J gene TRBJ1-5; the D gene is possibly TRBD1 (5 bases). The germline gives CDR1 MNHEY, CDR2 SVGAGI. Trimming took 5 bases from V and 1 from J, leaving 9 bases between them. The CDR3 has 14 amino acids. CDR3 coding DNA: TGTGCCAGCAGTAGCGGGGGGAGCAATCAGCCCCAGCATTTT. Amino acid sequence: CASSSGGSNQPQHF.

This clone has only one observation. The genes are TRBV5-1 and TRBJ1-2; D may be TRBD1 (6 bases). V lost 1 base, J lost 6 bases, and 19 bases lay in between. Germline CDR1 SGHRS, CDR2 YFSETQ. This CDR3 has 16 amino acids. The CDR3 DNA reads TGCGCCAGCAGCTTGCGCATTCGGGACACCTTGGATGGCTACACCTTC. Translated, it gives CASSLRIRDTLDGYTF.

The chain carries TRBV30 and TRBJ2-3; TRBD1 matches at 10 bases. This CDR3 region has 16 residues. Looked up from germline, CDR1 is GTSNPN and CDR2 is SVGIG (reference sequence). The V segment lost 1 base and the J segment 2 bases; nucleotides outside the gene matches: 6. CDR3 nucleotides: TGTGCCTGGAGTGAAGGGACAGGGGCGGCCACAGATACGCAGTATTTT. It specifies CAWSEGTGAATDTQYF.

This chain joins TRBV7-2 and TRBJ1-1; D might be TRBD1 (5 bases). The germline CDR1 and CDR2 sequences are SGHTA and FQGNSA. Trimming pared 7 bases from V and 5 bases from J, leaving 17 bases between. CDR3 length equals 14 residues. The CDR3 bases are TGTGCCAGCACCCCCCAGGGAGTAGGAACTGAAGCTTTCTTT. This codes for CASTPQGVGTEAFF.